This note documents a single T cell receptor (beta chain) sequence. Its antigen is still unknown. This record comes from a study of T cells expressing NK-cell markers. Background on the study: It was sorted CD3+CD56-NKG2C+, CD3+CD56+NKG2C- and CD3+CD56+NKG2C+ T cells that provided the TCR beta repertoires.

Study observations and caveats: Several donors likewise had their CD3+CD56-NKG2C+ fraction led by these clonotypes.

CDR3 length: 15 residues. The cDNA for TCR beta came from 5'RACE template switching with UMIs. TCRdb reanalyzed the 5' RACE reads, giving one entry per CDR3 protein sequence and no DNA. The sample holds under 500,000 distinct CDR3 sequences. The TCR comes from a woman aged 18 to 75 in good health. The chain has TRBV21-1 and TRBJ2-5; TCRdb selects TRBD1, and the lack of DNA leaves this call unchecked. TRBV21-1 has pseudogene status. Sequencing was performed on blood T cells: a sorted CD56 or NKG2C T cell subset, CD4+ or CD8+ T cells, or bulk PBMC T cells (not recorded which). The CDR3 reads CASSQWGRTQETQYF.